This entry lists 3 T cell receptor beta chains sequenced from one sample in a study of blood T cell repertoires in COVID-19. Assay: immunoSEQ multiplex PCR; the TCRdb copy retains only in-frame clones and omits some. This sample yields about 120,000 clones, of which 80% to 90% are seen a single time; more than 25% belongs to the top ten. Sequencing was performed on peripheral blood. Receptors were obtained from a woman in her seventies with acute or convalescent COVID-19.

This chain links TRBV9 with TRBJ1-3, with D perhaps TRBD1 (6 bases). The CDR3 covers 15 residues. CDR1 SGDLS and CDR2 YYNGEE come from the germline V gene. The V end was cut by 3 bases, the J end by 4 bases, with 14 bases between. CDR3 sequence (DNA): TGTGCCAGCAGCGCCACAGGGCTTGTGGGAAACACCATATATTTT. It is translated as CASSATGLVGNTIYF.

DNA for the CDR3: TGTGCCAGCAGTTACTCGGGCAGGGAAAACGAGCAGTACTTC. This codes for CASSYSGRENEQYF. J is TRBJ2-7 and V is TRBV6-6; possibly TRBD1 for D (5 bases). Between the trimmed V and J ends, which lost 0 bases and 5 bases, there was a span of 11 bases. From germline, CDR1 is MNHNY and CDR2 SVGAGI (reference sequence). The CDR3 contains 14 residues.

This clone appeared a few times. The V call is TRBV6-2 or TRBV6-3, the J call TRBJ1-5, with no clear D. The CDR3 has 13 residues. Germline CDR1 and CDR2: MNHEY and SVGEGT. Trimming pared 2 bases from V and 4 bases from J, leaving 6 bases between. The CDR3 region is CASSYRLNQPQHF. CDR3 sequence (DNA): TGTGCCAGCAGTTACAGACTGAATCAGCCCCAGCATTTT.